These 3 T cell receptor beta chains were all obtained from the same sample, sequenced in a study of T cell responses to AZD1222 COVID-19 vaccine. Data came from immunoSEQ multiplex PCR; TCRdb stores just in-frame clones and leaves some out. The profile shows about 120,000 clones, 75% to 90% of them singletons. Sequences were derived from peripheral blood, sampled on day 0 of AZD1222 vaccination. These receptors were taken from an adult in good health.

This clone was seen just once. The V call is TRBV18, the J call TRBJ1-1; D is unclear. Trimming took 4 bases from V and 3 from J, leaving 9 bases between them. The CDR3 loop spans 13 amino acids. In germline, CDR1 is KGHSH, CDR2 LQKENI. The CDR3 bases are TGTGCCAGCTCACTGGATAGGGACACTGAAGCTTTCTTT. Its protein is CASSLDRDTEAFF. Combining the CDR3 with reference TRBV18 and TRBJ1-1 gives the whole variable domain NAGVMQNPRHLVRRRGQEARLRCSPMKGHSHVYWYRQLPEEGLKFMVYLQKENIIDESGMPKERFSAEFPKEGPSILRIQQVVRGDSAAYFCASSLDRDTEAFFGQGTRLTVV.

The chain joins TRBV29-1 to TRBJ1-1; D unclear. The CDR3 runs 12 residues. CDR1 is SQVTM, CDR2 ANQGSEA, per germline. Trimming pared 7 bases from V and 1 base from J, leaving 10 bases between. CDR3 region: CSARQTNTEAFF. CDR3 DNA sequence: TGCAGCGCCAGACAAACGAACACTGAAGCTTTCTTT.

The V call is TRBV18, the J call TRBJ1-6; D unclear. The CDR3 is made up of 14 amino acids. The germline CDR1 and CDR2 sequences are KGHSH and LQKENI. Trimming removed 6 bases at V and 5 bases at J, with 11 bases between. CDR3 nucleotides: TGTGCCAGCTCCCTGGACGGTGATAATTCACCCCTCCACTTT. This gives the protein CASSLDGDNSPLHF.